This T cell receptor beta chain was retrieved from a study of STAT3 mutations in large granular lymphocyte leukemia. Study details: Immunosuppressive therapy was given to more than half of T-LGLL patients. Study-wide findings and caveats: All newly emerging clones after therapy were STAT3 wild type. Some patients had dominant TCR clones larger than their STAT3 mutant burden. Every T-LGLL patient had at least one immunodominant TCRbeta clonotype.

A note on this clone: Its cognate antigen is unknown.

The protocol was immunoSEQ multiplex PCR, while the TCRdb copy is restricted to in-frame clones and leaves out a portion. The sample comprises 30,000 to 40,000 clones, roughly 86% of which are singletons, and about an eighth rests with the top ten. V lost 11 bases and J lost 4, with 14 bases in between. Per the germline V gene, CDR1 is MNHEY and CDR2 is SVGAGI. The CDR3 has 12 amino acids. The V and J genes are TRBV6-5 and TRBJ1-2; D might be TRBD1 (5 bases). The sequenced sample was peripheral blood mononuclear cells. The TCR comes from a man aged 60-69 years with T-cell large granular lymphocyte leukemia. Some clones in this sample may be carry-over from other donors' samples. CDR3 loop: CAAGVASYGYTF. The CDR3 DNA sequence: TGTGCCGCGGGGGTAGCTTCCTATGGCTACACCTTC.